The rows below give T cell receptor beta chains drawn from one sample of a study of shared clonotypes between healthy human individuals. Here immunoSEQ multiplex PCR was the method, and the copy in TCRdb shows in-frame clones only, minus some. The repertoire includes 1,500,000 or so clones, 95% to 97% of them detected once, and approximately 1.1% sits in the top ten. Input material: naive CD4+ T cells sorted from blood. The receptors come from a man between 25 and 39 years old in good health. Each CDR3 is given with its conserved first and last residue. The D gene is left open where the match is weak. The size entry is marked missing in some rows and otherwise reads once, few, many or a size class.

size	D	V	J	CDR3	DNA
-	-	TRBV11-3	TRBJ2-7	CASSFPKVGNDF	TGTGCCAGCAGCTTTCCAAAAGTCGGAAATGACTTC
-	-	TRBV29-1	TRBJ1-4	CSVRGGGSELFF	TGCAGCGTCCGGGGTGGGGGGAGTGAACTGTTTTTT
-	TRBD1	TRBV7-9	TRBJ2-2	CASSSPSGTGGPGELFF	TGTGCCAGCAGCTCACCCTCCGGGACAGGGGGCCCCGGGGAGCTGTTTTTT
-	-	TRBV10-3	TRBJ1-4	CAISDPARVGEKLFF	TGTGCCATCAGTGACCCCGCCCGGGTCGGTGAAAAACTGTTTTTT
-	-	TRBV11-3	TRBJ2-1	CASSLGPLSWNEQFF	TGTGCCAGCAGCTTAGGCCCTCTATCCTGGAATGAGCAGTTCTTC
-	-	TRBV11-2	TRBJ1-1	CASSLGIGSSTEAFF	TGTGCCAGCAGCTTAGGGATAGGTTCGTCCACTGAAGCTTTCTTT
-	-	TRBV2	TRBJ2-5	CASRETEYQETQYF	TGTGCCAGCAGGGAAACAGAGTACCAAGAGACCCAGTACTTC
few	-	TRBV7-6	TRBJ2-1	CASSYRGNEQFF	TGTGCCAGCAGCTACCGGGGGAATGAGCAGTTCTTC
-	-	TRBV4-3	TRBJ2-3	CASSPKRGTDTQYF	TGCGCCAGCAGCCCCAAAAGGGGCACAGATACGCAGTATTTT
-	TRBD2	TRBV5-1	TRBJ2-1	CASSFGLAGAYNEQFF	TGCGCCAGCAGCTTCGGGCTAGCGGGAGCTTACAATGAGCAGTTCTTC
-	TRBD1	TRBV19	TRBJ2-6	CASKAEPGQGRLGGANVLTF	TGTGCCAGCAAAGCTGAACCGGGACAGGGGAGGTTAGGAGGGGCCAACGTCCTGACTTTC
-	-	TRBV2	TRBJ1-1	CASRGGSDTEAFF	TGTGCCAGCAGAGGGGGGTCGGACACTGAAGCTTTCTTT
-	TRBD2	TRBV7-7	TRBJ2-3	CASSRGTSGTDTQYF	TGTGCCAGCAGCCGAGGGACTAGCGGGACAGATACGCAGTATTTT
-	-	TRBV5-8	TRBJ2-4	CASSPGADKENIQYF	TGTGCCAGCAGCCCAGGGGCGGATAAAGAAAACATTCAGTACTTC
-	TRBD2	TRBV9	TRBJ2-1	CASSVLGTTYNEQFF	TGTGCCAGCAGCGTACTTGGGACTACCTACAATGAGCAGTTCTTC
-	TRBD1	TRBV6-6	TRBJ2-7	CASRPGQGIGEQYF	TGTGCCAGCAGACCGGGACAGGGTATCGGCGAGCAGTACTTC
-	TRBD1	TRBV5-5	TRBJ2-7	CAGSRDSFSYEQYF	TGTGCCGGTAGCCGGGACAGCTTTTCCTACGAGCAGTACTTC
once	-	TRBV10-1	TRBJ2-5	CASSEWAGETQYF	TGCGCCAGCAGTGAATGGGCGGGAGAGACCCAGTACTTC
-	TRBD2	TRBV27	TRBJ2-7	CASSLAGLGNEQYF	TGTGCCAGCAGTCTCGCGGGACTAGGTAACGAGCAGTACTTC
-	TRBD1	TRBV27	TRBJ2-7	CASSLRSGTGGFYEQYF	TGTGCCAGCAGTTTGCGGTCGGGGACAGGGGGCTTTTACGAGCAGTACTTC
-	TRBD1	TRBV7-2	TRBJ2-1	CASSMGQNRRSYNEQFF	TGTGCCAGCAGCATGGGACAGAACAGAAGATCCTACAATGAGCAGTTCTTC
-	-	TRBV10-2	TRBJ2-7	CATQDRSYEQYF	TGCGCCACCCAAGACAGATCCTACGAGCAGTACTTC
-	TRBD2	TRBV7-9	TRBJ2-1	CASSWGGNEQFF	TGTGCCAGCAGCTGGGGGGGTAATGAGCAGTTCTTC
-	-	TRBV10-1	TRBJ1-1	CASSGKMNTEAFF	TGCGCCAGCAGTGGAAAAATGAACACTGAAGCTTTCTTT
-	TRBD2	TRBV6-5	TRBJ2-7	CASKETASGRYEQYF	TGTGCCAGCAAAGAAACGGCTAGCGGGAGATACGAGCAGTACTTC
-	-	TRBV7-2	TRBJ1-5	CASSSPGALGNQPQHF	TGTGCCAGCAGCTCCCCCGGGGCTCTTGGAAATCAGCCCCAGCATTTT
-	-	TRBV9	TRBJ2-7	CASSVENLGPGGIYEQYF	TGTGCCAGCAGCGTAGAAAACCTGGGGCCTGGGGGCATCTACGAGCAGTACTTC
-	-	TRBV28	TRBJ2-7	CASSLQGRDEQYF	TGTGCCAGCAGTCTACAGGGTAGGGACGAGCAGTACTTC
-	-	TRBV7-9	TRBJ2-7	CASSLGSGTSSYEQYF	TGTGCCAGCAGCTTAGGATCAGGGACAAGTTCCTACGAGCAGTACTTC
-	-	TRBV9	TRBJ2-7	CASSVGPLTYEQYF	TGTGCCAGCAGCGTTGGGCCCCTCACCTACGAGCAGTACTTC
-	-	TRBV2	TRBJ1-5	CASREYRVPYNQPQHF	TGTGCCAGCAGAGAATACAGGGTTCCCTACAATCAGCCCCAGCATTTT
-	TRBD2	TRBV9	TRBJ2-1	CASSVELAGFSLNNEQFF	TGTGCCAGCAGCGTAGAGCTAGCGGGATTCTCCCTTAACAATGAGCAGTTCTTC
-	TRBD1	TRBV27	TRBJ2-7	CATTGTGDSYEQYF	TGTGCCACCACAGGGACAGGAGACAGCTACGAGCAGTACTTC
-	TRBD2	TRBV9	TRBJ2-3	CASSVTSGSTDTQYF	TGTGCCAGCAGCGTGACTAGCGGGAGCACAGATACGCAGTATTTT
-	TRBD2	TRBV4-1	TRBJ2-2	CASSQVYSGTANTGELFF	TGCGCCAGCAGCCAAGTGTATAGCGGGACTGCGAACACCGGGGAGCTGTTTTTT
-	TRBD2	TRBV7-9	TRBJ2-7	CASSPRTSGRTYEQYF	TGTGCCAGCAGCCCCCGGACTAGCGGGAGGACGTACGAGCAGTACTTC
-	-	TRBV15	TRBJ1-5	CATSRTVGSNQPQHF	TGTGCCACCAGCAGGACAGTAGGAAGCAATCAGCCCCAGCATTTT
-	-	TRBV7-2	TRBJ1-4	CASSLGRANEKLFF	TGTGCCAGCAGCTTAGGGAGAGCTAATGAAAAACTGTTTTTT
-	TRBD2	TRBV5-1	TRBJ2-7	CASSVLTSGVTYEQYF	TGCGCCAGCAGCGTCCTTACTAGCGGGGTTACCTACGAGCAGTACTTC
-	-	TRBV13	TRBJ1-1	CASSLVYRETEAFF	TGTGCCAGCAGCTTAGTGTATAGGGAAACTGAAGCTTTCTTT
-	TRBD1	TRBV6-5	TRBJ1-2	CASSNRGQNYGYTF	TGTGCCAGCAGTAACAGGGGGCAGAACTATGGCTACACCTTC
-	TRBD1	TRBV5-4	TRBJ1-3	CASSLTGAGGNTIYF	TGTGCCAGCAGCCTGACAGGGGCGGGCGGAAACACCATATATTTT
-	-	TRBV19	TRBJ2-2	CASSILGQTGELFF	TGTGCCAGTAGTATATTGGGCCAGACCGGGGAGCTGTTTTTT
-	-	TRBV5-6	TRBJ1-3	CASRTQGSGNTIYF	TGTGCCAGCAGGACCCAGGGATCCGGAAACACCATATATTTT
-	-	TRBV2	TRBJ2-5	CASSEESGGGTQYF	TGTGCCAGCAGTGAAGAGTCAGGCGGAGGGACCCAGTACTTC
once	-	TRBV9	TRBJ1-1	CASSVGREGGTEAFF	TGTGCCAGCAGCGTAGGGAGGGAAGGGGGCACTGAAGCTTTCTTT
-	TRBD2	TRBV27	TRBJ2-7	CASSPPGLAAYEQYF	TGTGCCAGCAGTCCTCCGGGACTAGCGGCCTACGAGCAGTACTTC
-	-	TRBV30	TRBJ2-7	CAWSVRRSSYEQYF	TGTGCCTGGAGTGTACGCAGGAGCTCCTACGAGCAGTACTTC
-	-	TRBV5-1	TRBJ2-3	CASSRGTDTQYF	TGCGCCAGCAGCCGGGGGACAGATACGCAGTATTTT
-	TRBD1	TRBV7-2	TRBJ1-1	CASSFGTGDTEAFF	TGTGCCAGCAGCTTCGGGACAGGGGACACTGAAGCTTTCTTT
-	-	TRBV9	TRBJ2-7	CASSVPGAPFTEQYF	TGTGCCAGCAGCGTACCGGGGGCCCCCTTTACCGAGCAGTACTTC
-	-	TRBV6-6	TRBJ1-2	CASSYGSGEGYTF	TGTGCCAGCAGTTACGGCAGCGGAGAGGGCTACACCTTC
-	-	TRBV10-2	TRBJ1-1	CASRDGAWNTEAFF	TGCGCCAGCAGGGACGGCGCTTGGAACACTGAAGCTTTCTTT
-	-	TRBV19	TRBJ2-3	CASSLGQSPDTQYF	TGTGCCAGTAGCCTAGGACAGTCCCCAGATACGCAGTATTTT